The TCR beta chain under discussion was sequenced for a study of cytomegalovirus exposure and HLA in healthy donors. PCR involved 60 Vbeta and 13 Jbeta primers. Some clones are missing from TCRdb's copy, which holds only in-frame ones; the method was immunoSEQ multiplex PCR. This table holds approximately 200,000 clones, 79% found once. Remarks on this clone: Its antigen is unidentified. An end of the junction differs from the germline gene, which may be a read error.

Findings and caveats of the study: It has been reported that TCR beta sequences accurately predicted the HLA-A and HLA-B alleles of most subjects. The likely origin of a cluster of highly shared sequence variants was a sequencing artifact. Cytomegalovirus association was assigned to more than 150 TCR beta chains.

The CDR3 spans 12 residues. CDR1 is SGHTA, CDR2 FQGNSA, per germline. The chain combines TRBV7-2 with TRBJ1-5, with D uncertain. The specimen was PBMCs. The receptor was isolated from a girl aged 5-17 years in good health and CMV-seropositive. The chain's CDR3 is CASSLGVGRVDF. The CDR3 coding sequence is TGTGCCAGCAGCTTAGGGGTAGGCCGGGTGGATTTT. Based on the CDR3 plus reference TRBV7-2 and TRBJ1-5, the full variable domain is GAGVSQSPSNKVTEKGKDVELRCDPISGHTALYWYRQSLGQGLEFLIYFQGNSAPDKSGLPSDRFSAERTGGSVSTLTIQRTQQEDSAVYLCASSLGVGRVDFGDGTRLSIL.